These 26 T cell receptor beta chains originate from one sample sequenced in a study of blood T cell repertoires in COVID-19. Sequencing was performed with immunoSEQ multiplex PCR; in TCRdb, only in-frame clones are kept and a portion is missing. The profile shows about 250,000 clones, about 87% of them singletons. Input material: peripheral blood. The receptors derive from a woman in her twenties or thirties with COVID-19, enrolled during active disease.

The CDR3 here is CASSEGQGLDSPLHF. The DNA for the CDR3 is TGTGCCAGCAGTGAGGGACAGGGGCTTGATTCACCCCTCCACTTT. The V and J genes are TRBV6-4 and TRBJ1-6; 10 bases map to TRBD1. The length of the CDR3 is 15 residues. CDR1 MRHNA and CDR2 SNTAGT come from the germline V gene. Unmatched junction bases numbered 4, after V lost 3 bases and J lost 8 bases.

The gene calls are TRBV5-1 and TRBJ2-3, with TRBD2 matching 11 bases. The CDR3 consists of 15 residues. CDR1 is SGHRS and CDR2 is YFSETQ in the germline V gene. V gave up 3 bases and J gave up 2 bases; unmatched junction bases: 2. The CDR3 spells CASSSGLAATDTQYF. DNA for the CDR3: TGCGCCAGCAGCTCGGGACTAGCGGCCACAGATACGCAGTATTTT. The complete variable domain, with remaining parts taken from reference TRBV5-1 and TRBJ2-3, reads KAGVTQTPRYLIKTRGQQVTLSCSPISGHRSVSWYQQTPGQGLQFLFEYFSETQRNKGNFPGRFSGRQFSNSRSEMNVSTLELGDSALYLCASSSGLAATDTQYFGPGTRLTVL.

The chain is built from TRBV19 and TRBJ2-7; 7 nucleotides match TRBD1. The CDR3 is 13 residues long. The V gene's germline CDR1 is LNHDA and CDR2 SQIVND (reference sequence). Trimming at V came to 3 bases and at J to 3 bases, leaving 2 bases not matched to a gene. This chain's CDR3 is CASSMDRNYEQYF. Written as DNA, the CDR3 is TGTGCCAGTAGTATGGACAGGAACTACGAGCAGTACTTC.

This clone has just one count. V usage is TRBV21-1 and J usage is TRBJ2-7; TRBD2 is the table's D call, not checked against the DNA. TRBV21-1 is designated a pseudogene. This CDR3 region has 13 residues. The CDR3 DNA follows: TGTGCCAGCAGCAAAGAGGTAGCGGGAGGGCAGTACTTC. Protein product: CASSKEVAGGQYF.

This chain joins TRBV11-3 and TRBJ1-1; D ambiguous. Trimming stripped 1 base from V and 4 bases from J, with 16 bases between. CDR3 length: 16 amino acids. Germline loops: CDR1 SGHNT, CDR2 YENEEA. The chain's CDR3 is CASSLAELPEGTEAFF. CDR3 sequence (DNA): TGTGCCAGCAGCTTAGCCGAACTCCCCGAGGGCACTGAAGCTTTCTTT.

V usage is TRBV5-1 and J usage is TRBJ1-1, with 9 bases lining up with TRBD1. Germline-derived CDR1 and CDR2 are SGHRS and YFSETQ. The CDR3 runs 14 residues. V gave up 2 bases and J gave up 9 bases; unmatched junction bases: 8. For the CDR3, the DNA is TGCGCCAGCAGCTTCGGGACAGGGTTTGCCCAAGCTTTCTTT. This translates into CASSFGTGFAQAFF.

The gene calls are TRBV19 and TRBJ2-2; 11 bases match TRBD2. The CDR3 extends over 14 amino acids. J gave up 8 bases and V 6 bases, and 5 bases lay outside the gene matches. Germline CDR1 LNHDA, CDR2 SQIVND (reference sequence). CDR3 sequence: CASRWTSGSGELFF. The CDR3 DNA reads as TGTGCCAGTAGGTGGACTAGCGGGTCTGGGGAGCTGTTTTTT.

V gene TRBV4-3 combines with J gene TRBJ1-2, with 8 bases aligning to TRBD1. The length of the CDR3 is 14 residues. Germline CDR1 and CDR2: LGHNA and YSLEER. The V and J ends lost 4 bases and 4 bases, in that order; junction bases with no gene match: 5. DNA for the CDR3: TGCGCCAGCAGCCCCCGGACAGGGATCTATGGCTACACCTTC. It yields the protein CASSPRTGIYGYTF.

Note on this clone: Within the sample, other DNA sequences also encode this same CDR3. The chain employs TRBV18 and TRBJ2-2; no definite D call. With 3 bases removed from V and 3 bases from J, the gap between germline ends came to 5 bases. Looked up from germline, CDR1 is KGHSH and CDR2 is LQKENI. This CDR3 has 13 residues. The CDR3 DNA reads as TGTGCCAGCTCACCCCGGGACACCGGGGAGCTGTTTTTT. Protein: CASSPRDTGELFF. Full variable domain (outside the CDR3, taken from reference TRBV18 and TRBJ2-2): NAGVMQNPRHLVRRRGQEARLRCSPMKGHSHVYWYRQLPEEGLKFMVYLQKENIIDESGMPKERFSAEFPKEGPSILRIQQVVRGDSAAYFCASSPRDTGELFFGEGSRLTVL.

A single count supports this clone. V usage is TRBV10-3 and J usage is TRBJ1-1; 7 bases line up with TRBD1. With 8 bases clipped from V and 1 base from J, the junction kept 4 bases outside the gene matches. Germline assignment: CDR1 ENHRY and CDR2 SYGVKD. This CDR3 has 13 residues. The CDR3 sequence is CAISGTANTEAFF. CDR3 bases: TGTGCCATCTCCGGGACAGCGAACACTGAAGCTTTCTTT.

This chain links TRBV7-2 with TRBJ2-3, with a weak D call TRBD2 (5 bases). V shed 1 base and J shed 4 bases, with 9 bases lying between them. This CDR3 is built from 14 residues. The germline V gene has CDR1 SGHTA and CDR2 FQGNSA. The CDR3 coding sequence is TGTGCCAGCAGCTTAGTACCGGAGGCAGATACGCAGTATTTT. Protein: CASSLVPEADTQYF.

The J gene is TRBJ2-1, the V gene TRBV14; 10 bases fit TRBD2. Trimming at V came to 0 bases and at J to 14 bases, leaving 7 bases not matched to a gene. The germline gives CDR1 SGHDN, CDR2 FVKESK. The CDR3 contains 14 residues. The CDR3 DNA follows: TGTGCCAGCAGCCAAGATCCCTGGACTAGCGGAAAGTTCTTC. Its protein product is CASSQDPWTSGKFF.

The rearrangement uses TRBV11-3 and TRBJ2-1, with TRBD1 matching over 9 bases. The CDR3 totals 17 residues. Germline V lookup: CDR1 SGHNT, CDR2 YENEEA. After removal of 1 base from V and 8 bases from J, the junction contained 12 bases not matched to a gene. The CDR3 nucleotides read TGTGCCAGCAGCTTAGTAGCCGGGACAGGGCTCGCAGATGAGCAGTTCTTC. Protein sequence: CASSLVAGTGLADEQFF.

The V call is TRBV6-6, the J call TRBJ1-6, with D uncertain. Trimming shortened V by 4 bases and J by 9 bases, and 10 bases separated the two germline ends. The V gene's germline CDR1 is MNHNY and CDR2 SVGAGI (reference sequence). This CDR3 is built from 13 residues. CDR3 residues: CASSLQNGSPLHF. The CDR3 DNA follows: TGTGCCAGCAGTTTACAAAATGGTTCACCCCTCCACTTT.

This sequence joins TRBV9 and TRBJ2-7, with 7 bases that match TRBD2. This CDR3 is built from 17 residues. CDR1 is SGDLS, CDR2 YYNGEE, per germline. V lost 6 bases and J lost 7; bases outside the gene matches: 22. CDR3 in amino acids: CASTNPRAKGTTIEQYV. The CDR3 bases are TGTGCCAGCACCAATCCGAGGGCGAAAGGGACTACCATTGAGCAGTACGTC.

This clone was picked up one time. The chain recombines TRBV5-1 with TRBJ2-3; D possibly corresponds to TRBD2 (5 bases). The V and J ends lost 1 base and 2 bases respectively, with 11 bases between them. Looked up from germline, CDR1 is SGHRS and CDR2 is YFSETQ. This CDR3 has 15 residues. CDR3 sequence: CASSLLYGITDTQYF. The CDR3 nucleotides read TGCGCCAGCAGCTTGCTATACGGGATCACAGATACGCAGTATTTT.

CDR3 region: CSASPAGSLTGELFF. Here the CDR3 DNA reads TGCAGTGCTAGTCCCGCGGGTAGTTTAACCGGGGAGCTGTTTTTT. V is TRBV20-1 and J is TRBJ2-2; D might be TRBD2 (5 bases). CDR1 is DFQATT, CDR2 SNEGSKA, per germline (reference sequence). CDR3 size: 15 residues. V was cut by 3 bases and J by 5 bases, with 16 bases left in between.

The DNA of the CDR3 is TGTGCCAGCAGCCCAACAGGGGTAGGCTATGGCTACACCTTC. Its translation: CASSPTGVGYGYTF. The chain links TRBV6-5 to TRBJ1-2, with 7 nucleotides matching TRBD1. CDR3 length: 14 residues. Looked up from germline, CDR1 is MNHEY and CDR2 is SVGAGI. Germline trimming cut 6 bases from V and 4 bases from J; bases unmatched to any gene: 8.

CDR3 loop: CASGLVPGGPVYEQYF. The CDR3 nucleotides read TGTGCTAGTGGTTTGGTACCTGGGGGCCCCGTCTACGAGCAGTACTTC. The chain employs TRBV12-5 and TRBJ2-7; possible D gene TRBD1, 6 bases. There are 16 residues in the CDR3. CDR1 LGHNT and CDR2 FRNRAP come from the germline V gene. V lost 0 bases and J 3 bases, leaving 15 bases between the germline ends.

The chain employs TRBV6-2 or TRBV6-3 and TRBJ2-7; the D gene is possibly TRBD1 (5 bases). Germline V lookup: CDR1 MNHEY, CDR2 SVGEGT. This CDR3 is 13 amino acids long. The germline V and J ends were trimmed by 5 bases and 0 bases, with 8 bases remaining between them. The CDR3 bases are TGTGCCAGCAGTCAGACAGTCTCCTACGAGCAGTACGTC. Residues: CASSQTVSYEQYV.

The chain employs TRBV6-5 and TRBJ2-3, with no clear D. CDR3 size: 13 residues. Germline-derived CDR1 and CDR2 are MNHEY and SVGAGI. Trimming pared 4 bases from V and 4 bases from J, leaving 9 bases between. In nucleotides, the CDR3 is TGTGCCAGCAGTTCTGGGCCCCCAGATACGCAGTATTTT. This translates into CASSSGPPDTQYF.

This clone was detected a few times. V is TRBV4-1 and J is TRBJ2-1; the match to TRBD1 covers 9 bases. Germline trimming cut 2 bases from V and 0 bases from J; bases unmatched to any gene: 11. Germline values: CDR1 MGHRA, CDR2 YSYEKL. This CDR3 is built from 19 residues. The CDR3 spells CASSQPTGGAFSSYNEQFF. DNA of the CDR3: TGCGCCAGCAGCCAACCTACAGGGGGCGCCTTTAGCTCCTACAATGAGCAGTTCTTC.

The chain carries TRBV24-1 and TRBJ1-2; 8 bases are a match to TRBD1. Germline trimming cut 3 bases from V and 7 bases from J; bases unmatched to any gene: 6. The germline V gene has CDR1 KGHDR and CDR2 SFDVKD. This CDR3 region has 14 residues. The CDR3 DNA reads TGTGCCACCAGTGATGCAACGGGACAGGTTGGCTACACCTTC. Residues: CATSDATGQVGYTF.

The table lists this clone with a count of one. The chain employs TRBV19 and TRBJ2-1, with 13 bases that match TRBD2. The V gene's germline CDR1 is LNHDA and CDR2 SQIVND (reference sequence). This CDR3 comprises 16 residues. V was clipped by 1 base and J by 6 bases; unmatched bases: 3. For the CDR3, the DNA is TGTGCCAGTAGTATAGGACTAGCGGGAGGTGTCAATGAGCAGTTCTTC. Translation: CASSIGLAGGVNEQFF.

The V call is TRBV11-3, the J call TRBJ2-1; 11 positions match TRBD1. The CDR3 length is 15 residues. The V gene end was trimmed by 6 bases and the J gene end by 11 bases; junction bases not matched to a gene: 12. Germline CDR1 is SGHNT and CDR2 is YENEEA. The CDR3 region has the DNA TGTGCCAGCAGACCTTGGGACAGGGGGAAGCCGAAGCAGTTCTTC. Protein sequence: CASRPWDRGKPKQFF.

The chain carries TRBV4-3 and TRBJ2-6, with 8 bases fitting TRBD1. Germline lookup yields CDR1 LGHNA and CDR2 YSLEER. J gave up 3 bases and V 6 bases, and 13 bases lay outside the gene matches. This CDR3 is built from 18 residues. In DNA, the CDR3 is TGCGCCAGCAGTCGAGGGACAGGAGGGGTTGGTGGGGCCAACGTCCTGACTTTC. Protein product: CASSRGTGGVGGANVLTF.